Included here is one TCR beta chain sequence, with context. Its antigen is currently unknown. Treatment here: 15 Gy SBRT to primary tumor, nephrectomy 4 weeks later. This renal cell carcinoma was of the clear cell type. The sample is drawn from a study of radiation and T cells in renal cell carcinoma. The method was immunoSEQ multiplex PCR; TCRdb's version includes in-frame clones alone and lacks a portion of them. Here the sample spans 4,500 or so clones, approximately 56% being singletons. The study's findings and limits: Irradiated tumors had higher TCR clonality than control tumors. Dominant CDR3 motifs were more common in irradiated tumors than controls. Top tumor clonotypes rose in blood 2 weeks post-radiation, then contracted.

The TCR sequence derives from an older woman with renal cell carcinoma. The source material was tumor tissue, sampled from a patient whose treatment included radiotherapy and nephrectomy.

The CDR3 coding sequence is TGTGCCAGCAGTGAGAGGCCTAGCGGGGTGAATGAGCAGTTCTTC. This codes for CASSERPSGVNEQFF. V is TRBV2 and J is TRBJ2-1; 9 bases line up with TRBD2. Per germline, CDR1 SNHLY and CDR2 FYNNEI. After removal of 3 bases from V and 7 bases from J, the junction contained 7 bases not matched to a gene. The CDR3 spans 15 residues.